This T cell receptor (beta chain) was retrieved from a study of cytomegalovirus exposure and HLA in healthy donors. The PCR contained 60 Vbeta and 13 Jbeta primers. The table came from immunoSEQ multiplex PCR; TCRdb's copy has only in-frame clones and leaves some out. The table has about 230,000 clones, 70% to 85% seen once. The table lists this clone with a count of one. Per the germline V gene, CDR1 is SGHDT and CDR2 is YYEEEE. V lost 1 base and J 4 bases, leaving 8 bases between the germline ends. The CDR3 contains 13 residues. V gene TRBV5-6 combines with J gene TRBJ1-2; D remains ambiguous. Sequenced sample: PBMCs. This clonotype was obtained from a woman in her forties in good health and CMV-seronegative. CDR3 nucleotides: TGTGCCAGCAGCTTGATAACAGCCTATGGCTACACCTTC. It codes for CASSLITAYGYTF. The whole variable domain, remainder taken from reference TRBV5-6 and TRBJ1-2, is DAGVTQSPTHLIKTRGQQVTLRCSPKSGHDTVSWYQQALGQGPQFIFQYYEEEERQRGNFPDRFSGHQFPNYSSELNVNALLLGDSALYLCASSLITAYGYTFGSGTRLTVV.